This is a list of T cell receptor beta chains from one sample in a study of identifying expanded T cells in peripheral blood. Sequenced by immunoSEQ multiplex PCR; TCRdb stores in-frame clones only, minus some. The sample carries around 68,000 clones, over 75% recorded once. The sequencing input was blood. The origin of the receptors is a person aged 18 to 75 in good health. CDR3s include the opening cysteine and the closing phenylalanine or tryptophan. A D gene is named only where the DNA matches it firmly. Size tells how often a clone was seen (once, few, many) or the class of an expanded clone, and some rows leave it out.

>NA|TRBD1|TRBJ2-1|TRBV28
CASSRPTGGGSGQFF
TGTGCCAGCAGCCGCCCGACAGGGGGGGGCTCGGGGCAGTTCTTC
>NA|NA|TRBJ2-3|TRBV28
CASTFRTDTQYF
TGTGCCAGCACTTTTCGCACAGATACGCAGTATTTT
>once|NA|TRBJ2-7|TRBV5-1
CASNPGHRDWYEQYF
TGCGCCAGCAACCCCGGGCATCGTGACTGGTACGAGCAGTACTTC
>NA|TRBD1|TRBJ1-1|TRBV29-1
CSVVPGQSTEAFF
TGCAGCGTTGTGCCGGGACAGAGCACTGAAGCTTTCTTT
>NA|NA|TRBJ2-7|TRBV7-2
CASGLYYEQYF
TGTGCCAGCGGACTGTACTACGAGCAGTACTTC
>NA|TRBD2|TRBJ2-7|TRBV28
CASRGAKELADQQYF
TGTGCCAGCAGAGGGGCGAAGGAACTAGCGGATCAGCAGTACTTC
>once|TRBD1|TRBJ2-7|TRBV5-6
CASSLPGQGYEQYF
TGTGCCAGCAGCTTGCCGGGACAGGGTTACGAGCAGTACTTC
>NA|NA|TRBJ1-4|TRBV5-4
CASSLGQNNEKLFF
TGTGCCAGCAGCTTGGGACAAAATAATGAAAAACTGTTTTTT
>NA|NA|TRBJ2-3|TRBV7-3
CASSMGLSEFTDTQYF
TGTGCCAGCAGCATGGGACTCTCGGAATTCACAGATACGCAGTATTTT
>NA|NA|TRBJ2-5|TRBV28
CASSQETQYF
TGTGCCAGCAGCCAAGAGACCCAGTACTTC
>once|NA|TRBJ2-1|TRBV6-4
CASSGERRALNEQFF
TGTGCCAGCAGTGGAGAGCGGAGGGCCCTCAATGAGCAGTTCTTC
>NA|TRBD2|TRBJ2-3|TRBV5-1
CASSSGTSGSSDTQYF
TGCGCCAGCAGCTCCGGGACTAGCGGGAGTTCAGATACGCAGTATTTT
>NA|TRBD1|TRBJ2-7|TRBV4-1
CASSQVGQGGDEQYF
TGCGCCAGCAGCCAAGTGGGACAGGGGGGCGACGAGCAGTACTTC
>few|TRBD1|TRBJ1-5|TRBV18
CASSRTGGAQPQHF
TGTGCCAGCTCCCGGACAGGGGGGGCTCAGCCCCAGCATTTT
>NA|NA|TRBJ2-5|TRBV18
CASSPSRRETQYF
TGTGCCAGCTCCCCCTCGAGGAGGGAGACCCAGTACTTC
>NA|TRBD1|TRBJ2-7|TRBV6-6
CASSYSGQGRREQYF
TGTGCCAGCAGTTACTCGGGACAGGGAAGACGGGAGCAGTACTTC
>NA|TRBD1|TRBJ2-5|TRBV19
CASSTGTGRLGETQYF
TGTGCCAGTAGTACCGGGACAGGGCGACTAGGGGAGACCCAGTACTTC
>few|TRBD1|TRBJ1-2|TRBV6-5
CASSWDREAYGYTF
TGTGCCAGCAGTTGGGACAGGGAGGCCTATGGCTACACCTTC
>NA|NA|TRBJ2-3|TRBV1
CTSSGSPDTQYF
TGCACCAGTAGCGGGAGCCCAGATACGCAGTATTTT
>NA|NA|TRBJ2-3|TRBV11-3
CASSLGLGDTQYF
TGTGCCAGCAGCTTAGGGTTAGGGGATACGCAGTATTTT
>NA|NA|TRBJ2-3|TRBV5-1
CASSLAGGAGRIDTQYF
TGCGCCAGCAGCTTGGCCGGAGGGGCCGGTCGGATAGATACGCAGTATTTT
>NA|TRBD2|TRBJ2-7|TRBV27
CASRVGLAGGPYLYEQYF
TGTGCCAGCAGAGTTGGACTAGCGGGAGGTCCATATCTCTACGAGCAGTACTTC
>NA|TRBD1|TRBJ1-2|TRBV5-1
CASSGGTANYGYTF
TGCGCCAGCAGCGGTGGGACAGCTAACTATGGCTACACCTTC
>NA|NA|TRBJ2-6|TRBV19
CASSKELSGANVLTF
TGTGCCAGTAGCAAGGAACTCTCTGGGGCCAACGTCCTGACTTTC
>NA|NA|TRBJ2-3|TRBV19
CASSIDLQVSSTDTQYF
TGTGCCAGTAGTATAGATCTACAGGTCTCTAGCACAGATACGCAGTATTTT
>NA|NA|TRBJ2-1|TRBV19
CASTAGAGSPADEQFF
TGTGCCAGTACCGCGGGGGCAGGGAGCCCCGCCGATGAGCAGTTCTTC
>once|NA|TRBJ2-5|TRBV4-1
CASSGQETQYF
TGCGCCAGCAGCGGCCAAGAGACCCAGTACTTC
>NA|NA|TRBJ2-4|TRBV19
CASRPGNQNIQYF
TGTGCCAGCCGTCCGGGGAATCAAAACATTCAGTACTTC
>NA|NA|TRBJ1-2|TRBV9
CASSVEEGYGYTF
TGTGCCAGCAGCGTTGAGGAGGGTTATGGCTACACCTTC
>NA|NA|TRBJ2-1|TRBV25-1
CASSESRDRQFF
TGTGCCAGCAGTGAATCCCGGGACCGCCAGTTCTTC
>NA|NA|TRBJ2-3|TRBV2
CASSEEGFPDTQYF
TGTGCCAGCAGTGAAGAGGGATTTCCAGATACGCAGTATTTT
>NA|NA|TRBJ1-5|TRBV6-1
CASSGGESQPQHF
TGTGCCAGCAGTGGGGGGGAGAGTCAGCCCCAGCATTTT
>NA|NA|TRBJ1-1|TRBV29-1
CSVAPGTNTEAFF
TGCAGCGTTGCCCCAGGGACAAACACTGAAGCTTTCTTT
>NA|NA|TRBJ2-7|TRBV7-2
CASSLGLRAEQYF
TGTGCCAGCAGCTTAGGCTTGAGGGCCGAGCAGTACTTC
>NA|TRBD2|TRBJ2-7|TRBV7-9
CASASGRFYEQYF
TGTGCTTCGGCTAGCGGGAGGTTCTACGAGCAGTACTTC
>NA|NA|TRBJ1-1|TRBV7-9
CASAPGTMNTEAFF
TGTGCCAGCGCTCCAGGGACCATGAACACTGAAGCTTTCTTT
>NA|TRBD2|TRBJ2-7|TRBV25-1
CASSESSGGVNYEQYF
TGTGCCAGCAGTGAGTCTAGCGGGGGTGTCAACTACGAGCAGTACTTC
>NA|TRBD1|TRBJ1-2|TRBV7-2
CASSFTGQGGGYTF
TGTGCCAGCAGCTTTACAGGACAGGGGGGTGGCTACACCTTC
>NA|TRBD1|TRBJ1-6|TRBV5-4
CASSAGRDRGIPLHF
TGTGCCAGCAGCGCGGGAAGGGACAGGGGAATACCCCTCCACTTT
>NA|NA|TRBJ2-7|TRBV11-2
CASSRKYEQYF
TGTGCCAGCAGCCGAAAATACGAGCAGTACTTC
>NA|TRBD1|TRBJ1-1|TRBV2
CATSGQGQSEAFF
TGTGCCACCTCAGGACAGGGGCAATCCGAAGCTTTCTTT
>NA|TRBD2|TRBJ2-1|TRBV5-1
CASDLGVAGVRNEQFF
TGCGCCAGCGACTTAGGAGTTGCGGGAGTCCGGAATGAGCAGTTCTTC
>NA|TRBD2|TRBJ2-2|TRBV10-3
CAISDERGSTGELFF
TGTGCCATCAGTGATGAGCGGGGGAGTACCGGGGAGCTGTTTTTT